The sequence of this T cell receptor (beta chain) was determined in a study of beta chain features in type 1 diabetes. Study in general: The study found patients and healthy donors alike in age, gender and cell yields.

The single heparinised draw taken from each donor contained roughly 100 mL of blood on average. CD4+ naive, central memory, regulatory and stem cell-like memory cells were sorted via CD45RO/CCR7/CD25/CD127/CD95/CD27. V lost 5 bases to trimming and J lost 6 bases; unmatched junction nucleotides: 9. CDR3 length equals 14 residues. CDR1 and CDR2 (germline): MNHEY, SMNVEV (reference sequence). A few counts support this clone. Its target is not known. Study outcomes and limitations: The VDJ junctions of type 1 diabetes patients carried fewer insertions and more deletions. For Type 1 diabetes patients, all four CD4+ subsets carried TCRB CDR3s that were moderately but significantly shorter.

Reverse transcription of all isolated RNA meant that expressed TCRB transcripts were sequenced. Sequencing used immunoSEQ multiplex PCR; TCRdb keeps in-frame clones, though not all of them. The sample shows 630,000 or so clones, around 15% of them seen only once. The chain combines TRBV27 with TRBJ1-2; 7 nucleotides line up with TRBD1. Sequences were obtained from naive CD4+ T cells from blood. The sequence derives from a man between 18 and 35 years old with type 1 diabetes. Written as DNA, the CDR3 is TGTGCCAGCAGTCCAGGGGGGGGTAGGCATGGCTACACCTTC. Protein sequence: CASSPGGGRHGYTF.